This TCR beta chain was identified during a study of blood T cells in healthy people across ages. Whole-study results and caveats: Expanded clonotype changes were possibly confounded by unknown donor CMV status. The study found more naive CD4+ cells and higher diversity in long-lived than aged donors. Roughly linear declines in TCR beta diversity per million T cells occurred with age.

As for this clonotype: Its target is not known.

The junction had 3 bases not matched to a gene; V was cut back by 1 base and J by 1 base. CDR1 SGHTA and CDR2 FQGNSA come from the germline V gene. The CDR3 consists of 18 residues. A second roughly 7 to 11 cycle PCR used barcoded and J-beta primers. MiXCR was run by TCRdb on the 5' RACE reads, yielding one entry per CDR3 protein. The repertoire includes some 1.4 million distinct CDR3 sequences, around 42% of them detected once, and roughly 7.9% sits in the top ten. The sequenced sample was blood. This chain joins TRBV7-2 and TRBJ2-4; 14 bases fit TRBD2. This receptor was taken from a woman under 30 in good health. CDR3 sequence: CASSLGTSGGLAKNIQYF. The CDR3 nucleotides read TGTGCCAGCAGCTTAGGGACTAGCGGGGGGCTTGCCAAAAACATTCAGTACTTC. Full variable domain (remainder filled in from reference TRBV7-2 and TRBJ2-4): GAGVSQSPSNKVTEKGKDVELRCDPISGHTALYWYRQSLGQGLEFLIYFQGNSAPDKSGLPSDRFSAERTGGSVSTLTIQRTQQEDSAVYLCASSLGTSGGLAKNIQYFGAGTRLSVL.